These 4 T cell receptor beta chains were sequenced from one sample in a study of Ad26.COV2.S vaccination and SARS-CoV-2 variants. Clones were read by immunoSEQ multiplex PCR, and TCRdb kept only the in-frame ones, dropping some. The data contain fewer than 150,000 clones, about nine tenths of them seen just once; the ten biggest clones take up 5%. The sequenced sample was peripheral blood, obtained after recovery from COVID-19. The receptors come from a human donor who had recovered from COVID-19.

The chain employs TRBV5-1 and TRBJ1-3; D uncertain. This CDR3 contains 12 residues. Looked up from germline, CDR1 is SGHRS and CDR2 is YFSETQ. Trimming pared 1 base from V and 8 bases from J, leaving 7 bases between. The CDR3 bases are TGCGCCAGCAGCTTGTATGGTGACACCATATATTTT. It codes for CASSLYGDTIYF.

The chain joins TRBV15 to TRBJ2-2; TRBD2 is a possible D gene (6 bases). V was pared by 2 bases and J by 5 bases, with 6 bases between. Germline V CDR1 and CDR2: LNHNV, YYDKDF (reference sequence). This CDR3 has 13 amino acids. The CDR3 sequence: CATSRRGTGELFF. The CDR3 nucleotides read TGTGCCACCAGCAGACGGGGGACCGGGGAGCTGTTTTTT.

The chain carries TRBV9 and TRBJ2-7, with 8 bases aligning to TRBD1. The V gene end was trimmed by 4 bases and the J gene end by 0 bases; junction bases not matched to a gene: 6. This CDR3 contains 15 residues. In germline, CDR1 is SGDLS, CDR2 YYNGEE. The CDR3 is CASSPGDRPSYEQYF. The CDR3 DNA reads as TGTGCCAGCAGCCCGGGGGACAGGCCCTCCTACGAGCAGTACTTC.

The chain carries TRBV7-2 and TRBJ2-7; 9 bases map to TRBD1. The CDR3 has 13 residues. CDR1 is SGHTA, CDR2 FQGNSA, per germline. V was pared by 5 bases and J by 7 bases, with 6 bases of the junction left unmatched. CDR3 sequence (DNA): TGTGCCAGCAGCATCTTGGACAGGGGTGAGCAGTACTTC. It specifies CASSILDRGEQYF. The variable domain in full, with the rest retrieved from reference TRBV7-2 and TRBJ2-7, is GAGVSQSPSNKVTEKGKDVELRCDPISGHTALYWYRQSLGQGLEFLIYFQGNSAPDKSGLPSDRFSAERTGGSVSTLTIQRTQQEDSAVYLCASSILDRGEQYFGPGTRLTVT.